This TCR beta chain emerged from a study of cytomegalovirus exposure and HLA in healthy donors. Regarding the study as a whole: For most TCR beta V segments, an earlier analysis put the productive rate at about 90% or about 30% of the time. Reported performance of the classifier showed diagnosis of cytomegalovirus status with high specificity and sensitivity.

In the PCR, 60 Vbeta and 13 Jbeta primers were used. Here immunoSEQ multiplex PCR was the method, and the copy in TCRdb shows in-frame clones only, minus some. There are roughly 160,000 clones in the sample; about 75% occur only once, and approximately 2.4% lies in the top ten. Concerning this clone itself: What it binds is unknown.

V was clipped by 6 bases and J by 3 bases, with 9 bases between them. Per the germline V gene, CDR1 is SNHLY and CDR2 is FYNNEI. This CDR3 region has 13 residues. The TCR was taken from a female donor in good health and CMV-seronegative. The gene calls are TRBV2 and TRBJ1-3; a weak D match, TRBD1 (5 bases). Sequencing used PBMCs. The CDR3 region is CASSDGHGNTIYF. In DNA form, the CDR3 reads TGTGCCAGCAGCGACGGACATGGAAACACCATATATTTT. The whole variable domain, filled in from reference TRBV2 and TRBJ1-3, reads EPEVTQTPSHQVTQMGQEVILRCVPISNHLYFYWYRQILGQKVEFLVSFYNNEISEKSEIFDDQFSVERPDGSNFTLKIRSTKLEDSAMYFCASSDGHGNTIYFGEGSWLTVV.